This entry features one TCR beta chain sequence. Its target is not known. The CDR3 runs to 15 residues. The J segment lost 8 bases and the V segment lost 0 bases, leaving 8 bases of the junction unmatched. Germline V gene sequence: CDR1 SGDLS, CDR2 YYNGEE. Sorting with CD45RO/CCR7/CD25/CD127/CD95/CD27 yielded naive, central memory, regulatory and stem-like memory CD4+ cells. The data were taken from a study of beta chain features in type 1 diabetes. Broader study findings: Moderate but significant shortening of TCRB CDR3s was recorded in all four CD4+ subsets from Type 1 diabetes patients. Type 1 diabetes patients showed fewer insertions and more deletions at VDJ junctions.

The whole isolated RNA underwent reverse transcription, so sequencing captured expressed TCRB transcripts. Produced via immunoSEQ multiplex PCR; TCRdb's table is partial and in-frame only. The profile shows about 150,000 clones, approximately 8% of them singletons. The J gene is TRBJ1-2, the V gene TRBV9; 9 bases agree with TRBD1. The specimen sequenced was central memory CD4+ T cells from blood. The clonotype originates from a man aged 18 to 29 with type 1 diabetes. The CDR3 loop reads CASSVGGTGTEGYTF. The CDR3 bases are TGTGCCAGCAGCGTAGGAGGGACAGGGACTGAGGGCTACACCTTC.